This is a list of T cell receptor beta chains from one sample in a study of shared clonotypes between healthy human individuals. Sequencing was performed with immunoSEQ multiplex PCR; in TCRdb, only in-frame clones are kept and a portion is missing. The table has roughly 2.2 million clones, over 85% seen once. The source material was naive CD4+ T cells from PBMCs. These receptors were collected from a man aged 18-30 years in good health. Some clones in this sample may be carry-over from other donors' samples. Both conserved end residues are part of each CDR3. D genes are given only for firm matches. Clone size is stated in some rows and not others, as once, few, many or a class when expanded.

CASREFQGSWDGYTF	TGTGCCAGCAGGGAGTTTCAGGGGAGTTGGGATGGCTACACCTTC	TRBV28	TRBJ1-2	-	-
CASSYGQGKETQYF	TGCGCCAGCAGCTACGGACAGGGGAAAGAGACCCAGTACTTC	TRBV5-1	TRBJ2-5	TRBD1	-
CASSEFEVVEQFF	TGTGCCAGCAGTGAATTCGAGGTGGTCGAGCAGTTCTTC	TRBV2	TRBJ2-1	-	-
CASRRGNEQFF	TGTGCCAGTAGGCGGGGAAATGAGCAGTTCTTC	TRBV19	TRBJ2-1	-	-
CASARQGSTEQYF	TGTGCCAGCGCGAGACAGGGTTCGACCGAGCAGTACTTC	TRBV25-1	TRBJ2-7	TRBD1	-
CASSRGLAGDLETQYF	TGTGCCAGTAGTAGGGGACTAGCGGGAGATCTGGAGACCCAGTACTTC	TRBV19	TRBJ2-5	TRBD2	-
CASSLDRGRTGELFF	TGTGCCAGCAGCTTAGACAGGGGGCGAACCGGGGAGCTGTTTTTT	TRBV7-2	TRBJ2-2	TRBD1	-
CASRVGETQYF	TGCGCCAGCAGGGTCGGGGAGACCCAGTACTTC	TRBV5-1	TRBJ2-5	-	once
CASSKGLAGQETQYF	TGCGCCAGCAGCAAAGGACTAGCGGGCCAAGAGACCCAGTACTTC	TRBV5-1	TRBJ2-5	TRBD2	-
CASNYRGPYEQYF	TGTGCCAGCAATTACAGGGGGCCCTACGAGCAGTACTTC	TRBV6-1	TRBJ2-7	TRBD1	-
CSSSQRGSTDTQYF	TGCAGCTCCTCGCAGCGGGGAAGCACAGATACGCAGTATTTT	TRBV29-1	TRBJ2-3	TRBD2	-
CASSLGTPAYEQYF	TGCGCCAGCAGCTTGGGGACACCCGCCTACGAGCAGTACTTC	TRBV5-1	TRBJ2-7	-	-
CASSLTTRGEETQYF	TGTGCCAGCAGCTTGACGACAAGAGGGGAAGAGACCCAGTACTTC	TRBV7-9	TRBJ2-5	-	-
CASSLVAGGPYEQYF	TGCGCCAGCAGCTTGGTTGCCGGTGGGCCCTACGAGCAGTACTTC	TRBV5-1	TRBJ2-7	-	-
CASSLSVFPEVPYEQYF	TGTGCCAGCAGTTTATCGGTATTCCCAGAGGTACCCTACGAGCAGTACTTC	TRBV27	TRBJ2-7	-	-
CASSINILNTEAFF	TGTGCCAGCAGTATTAACATATTGAACACTGAAGCTTTCTTT	TRBV6-6	TRBJ1-1	-	-
CASRLDLLSTIYF	TGCGCCAGCAGATTGGACCTCTTAAGCACCATATATTTT	TRBV5-1	TRBJ1-3	-	once
CASKDSGLAKNIQYF	TGTGCCAGCAAGGACAGCGGCCTAGCCAAAAACATTCAGTACTTC	TRBV28	TRBJ2-4	-	-
CASSPPGRSYNEQFF	TGTGCCAGCAGCCCGCCGGGAAGATCGTACAATGAGCAGTTCTTC	TRBV7-2	TRBJ2-1	-	once
CASSLDSSGANVLTF	TGTGCCAGCAGCTTAGACAGCTCTGGGGCCAACGTCCTGACTTTC	TRBV11-3	TRBJ2-6	-	-
CASSFVPRNTEAFF	TGTGCCAGCAGCTTTGTCCCCAGGAACACTGAAGCTTTCTTT	TRBV5-5	TRBJ1-1	-	-
CASRDRVSYEQYF	TGTGCCAGCAGAGACAGGGTCTCCTACGAGCAGTACTTC	TRBV7-2	TRBJ2-7	TRBD1	-